This entry features one T cell receptor (beta chain) sequence. The data were taken from a study of cytomegalovirus exposure and HLA in healthy donors. The ends were cut back, 4 bases at V and 5 bases at J, with 17 bases in the middle. CDR3 length: 16 residues. CDR1 is LNHDA, CDR2 SQIVND, per germline (reference sequence). The PCR used 60 Vbeta and 13 Jbeta primers. Here immunoSEQ multiplex PCR was the method, and the copy in TCRdb shows in-frame clones only, minus some. The listing contains about 76,000 clones. The TCR originated in a woman aged 40 to 50 in good health and CMV-seropositive. The V and J genes are TRBV19 and TRBJ1-4; D perhaps matches TRBD1 (6 bases). Sequencing was done on a sample of PBMCs. The CDR3 nucleotides read TGTGCCAGTAGTACCCCCGGACAGCCAAAGAATGAAAAACTGTTTTTT. Translating gives CASSTPGQPKNEKLFF.